One sample yielded the 32 T cell receptor beta chains listed below, sequenced in a study of beta chain features in type 1 diabetes. Whole-study findings and limits: Type 1 diabetes patients had moderately but significantly shorter TCRB CDR3s in all four CD4+ subsets.

cDNA synthesis used the whole RNA isolate, giving expressed TCRB sequences. The repertoire was sequenced with immunoSEQ multiplex PCR; TCRdb's copy has only in-frame clones and lacks some. The sample has a few hundred thousand clones, roughly 12% seen once. No cognate antigen is known for these TCRs. What was sequenced was naive CD4+ T cells from blood. The receptors shown here come from a woman between 18 and 30 years old with type 1 diabetes.

This clone was detected only a few times. This sequence joins TRBV27 and TRBJ1-5; 8 bases are shared with TRBD1. V lost 3 bases and J lost 4; bases outside the gene matches: 2. Germline loops: CDR1 MNHEY, CDR2 SMNVEV (reference sequence). The CDR3 runs 14 residues. CDR3 residues: CASSLGTGNQPQHF. The DNA for the CDR3 is TGTGCCAGCAGTTTGGGGACAGGTAATCAGCCCCAGCATTTT.

The chain has TRBV19 and TRBJ1-1, with D unresolved. The CDR3 is 15 amino acids. Per germline, CDR1 LNHDA and CDR2 SQIVND (reference sequence). Trimming removed 2 bases from V and 4 bases from J, with 14 bases in between. In nucleotides, the CDR3 is TGTGCCAGTAGTATACTAGACCTCATTGGCACTGAAGCTTTCTTT. Encoded protein: CASSILDLIGTEAFF.

A few counts support this clone. The V gene is TRBV6-5, the J gene TRBJ2-3; 9 bases are shared with TRBD2. Germline CDR1 and CDR2: MNHEY and SVGAGI. Losses at the gene ends were 6 bases for V and 2 bases for J; bases not matched to a gene: 3. CDR3 length: 14 amino acids. The CDR3 nucleotides read TGTGCCAGCAGGACTAGCGGTCACACAGATACGCAGTATTTT. Its protein product is CASRTSGHTDTQYF.

V gene TRBV18 combines with J gene TRBJ2-1; 7 positions agree with TRBD1. The V and J ends lost 5 bases and 5 bases, in that order; junction bases with no gene match: 9. The CDR3 runs to 15 residues. From germline, CDR1 is KGHSH and CDR2 LQKENI. The CDR3 spells CASSRGQPPDNEQFF. DNA of the CDR3: TGTGCCAGCTCAAGGGGACAGCCCCCCGACAATGAGCAGTTCTTC.

The sample holds a few counts of this clone. This chain joins TRBV28 and TRBJ1-1; perhaps TRBD1 as D (5 bases). The germline gives CDR1 MDHEN, CDR2 SYDVKM. The CDR3 is 13 amino acids. Trimming took off 6 bases at V and 3 bases at J, with 11 bases between the two ends. The CDR3 protein is CASRTATYTEAFF. The CDR3 bases are TGTGCCAGCAGGACAGCAACCTACACTGAAGCTTTCTTT.

This clone came up a few times. V usage is TRBV29-1 and J usage is TRBJ2-7; TRBD2 matches at 13 bases. The CDR3 spans 17 residues. Per the germline V gene, CDR1 is SQVTM and CDR2 is ANQGSEA. J gave up 0 bases and V 6 bases, and 11 bases lay outside the gene matches. Here the CDR3 DNA reads TGCAGCGTGACGGGACTAGCGGGAACCACTAACTCCTACGAGCAGTACTTC. Translating it yields CSVTGLAGTTNSYEQYF.

This clone turned up a few times. The V and J genes are TRBV4-1 and TRBJ2-6, with TRBD2 identical over 8 bases. The junction had 9 bases not matched to a gene; V was cut back by 2 bases and J by 0 bases. The germline V gene encodes CDR1 MGHRA and CDR2 YSYEKL. There are 19 residues in the CDR3. The CDR3 spells CASSQRGGGRSSGANVLTF. DNA of the CDR3: TGCGCCAGCAGCCAACGGGGCGGGGGGCGAAGCTCTGGGGCCAACGTCCTGACTTTC.

This clone came up a few times. This sequence joins TRBV6-6 and TRBJ2-1, with D possibly TRBD2 on 5 matching bases. Trimming pared 8 bases from V and 11 bases from J, leaving 13 bases between. Germline CDR1 and CDR2: MNHNY and SVGAGI (reference sequence). The CDR3 is made up of 11 amino acids. The CDR3 reads CASGLAFQQFF. In DNA form, the CDR3 reads TGTGCCAGCGGACTGGCTTTTCAGCAGTTCTTC.

In its sample, this clone was seen a few times. The V and J genes are TRBV5-4 and TRBJ2-2; 9 positions match TRBD2. With 0 bases clipped from V and 2 bases from J, the junction kept 8 bases outside the gene matches. Germline V gives CDR1 SGHNT, CDR2 YYREEE (reference sequence). The CDR3 spans 18 residues. CDR3 nucleotides: TGTGCCAGCAGCTTGGAGACTAGCGGCGTCTTTAACACCGGGGAGCTGTTTTTT. Protein: CASSLETSGVFNTGELFF.

The V call is TRBV14, the J call TRBJ1-1; no reliable D call. Germline CDR1 SGHDN, CDR2 FVKESK. This CDR3 contains 13 residues. Trimming removed 0 bases at V and 5 bases at J, with 7 bases between. In DNA form, the CDR3 reads TGTGCCAGCAGCCAAGATCGGAGGACTGAAGCTTTCTTT. Its translation is CASSQDRRTEAFF.

The chain recombines TRBV6-6 with TRBJ2-5; D might be TRBD2 (5 bases). V was trimmed by 2 bases and J by 4 bases, leaving 14 bases between them. This CDR3 is 15 amino acids long. The germline CDR1 and CDR2 sequences are MNHNY and SVGAGI (reference sequence). This CDR3 is CASSYPQLEGETQYF. The CDR3 DNA sequence: TGTGCCAGCAGTTACCCTCAGCTAGAGGGAGAGACCCAGTACTTC.

This clone was counted only a few times. The genes are TRBV28 and TRBJ2-7; D gene uncertain. CDR3 length: 12 amino acids. In germline, CDR1 is MDHEN, CDR2 SYDVKM. V lost 5 bases and J lost 8, with 13 bases in between. CDR3 region: CASSVVPPKQYF. CDR3 nucleotides: TGTGCCAGCAGTGTGGTGCCCCCTAAGCAGTACTTC.

This clone was detected a few times. This rearrangement joins TRBV15 to TRBJ2-5, with D unresolved. The CDR3 extends over 13 amino acids. Germline-derived CDR1 and CDR2 are LNHNV and YYDKDF (reference sequence). Trimming stripped 3 bases from V and 2 bases from J, with 7 bases between. CDR3 in DNA: TGTGCCACCAGCAGCGTATTACAAGAGACCCAGTACTTC. Encoded protein: CATSSVLQETQYF.

The chain carries TRBV5-1 and TRBJ1-5; TRBD1 agrees at 10 bases. The CDR3 spans 14 residues. Germline CDR1 reads SGHRS; CDR2 reads YFSETQ. With V trimmed by 4 bases and J by 5 bases, 3 bases remained unmatched. This CDR3 reads CASSQGTGDQPQHF. CDR3 nucleotides: TGCGCCAGCAGCCAAGGGACAGGGGATCAGCCCCAGCATTTT.

The table lists this clone with a few counts. The chain combines TRBV6-5 with TRBJ1-2; D is unclear. CDR3 length: 15 amino acids. Germline V CDR1 and CDR2: MNHEY, SVGAGI. Trimming took 0 bases from V and 0 from J, leaving 8 bases between them. The CDR3 loop is CASSYSTGSNYGYTF. The CDR3, as DNA: TGTGCCAGCAGTTACTCGACGGGGTCTAACTATGGCTACACCTTC.

This clone was counted a few times. This rearrangement joins TRBV7-2 to TRBJ2-7; 8 nucleotides agree with TRBD1. CDR3 length: 14 residues. Germline lookup yields CDR1 SGHTA and CDR2 FQGNSA. J was trimmed by 6 bases and V by 8 bases; bases with no gene match: 12. In DNA, the CDR3 is TGTGCCAGCGCCGATAGACAGGGGAGGAGCGAGCAGTACTTC. It codes for CASADRQGRSEQYF.

This chain links TRBV18 with TRBJ1-2, with D perhaps matching TRBD1 (5 bases). Per germline, CDR1 KGHSH and CDR2 LQKENI. The CDR3 is 15 amino acids. Trimming stripped 1 base from V and 0 bases from J, with 9 bases between. CDR3 region: CASSPQDRANYGYTF. The CDR3 DNA reads as TGTGCCAGCTCACCACAAGACAGAGCTAACTATGGCTACACCTTC.

The chain has TRBV19 and TRBJ1-5, with 8 bases fitting TRBD1. With V trimmed by 3 bases and J by 2 bases, 3 bases remained unmatched. The CDR3 length is 15 residues. The germline gives CDR1 LNHDA, CDR2 SQIVND (reference sequence). CDR3 sequence (DNA): TGTGCCAGTAGTATTCAGGGACAGGGCAATCAGCCCCAGCATTTT. Its translation: CASSIQGQGNQPQHF.

This clone was observed a few times. This sequence joins TRBV21-1 and TRBJ2-2; TRBD1 reflects the table's D call only, with no check against the DNA. TRBV21-1 is classified as a pseudogene. This CDR3 comprises 15 residues. The DNA of the CDR3 is TGTGCCAGCAGCTTAGAGGGGGAGAACACCGGGGAGCTGTTTTTT. It yields the protein CASSLEGENTGELFF.

The V and J genes are TRBV7-3 and TRBJ2-3, with TRBD2 matching over 7 bases. V shed 4 bases, J shed 4 bases, and the junction held 5 bases outside the gene matches. This CDR3 region has 14 residues. Germline CDR1 SGHTA, CDR2 FQGTGA. The DNA of the CDR3 is TGTGCCAGCAGCTCTGGGGAGGGCGCAGATACGCAGTATTTT. Translating it yields CASSSGEGADTQYF.

This clone was counted a few times. The genes are TRBV9 and TRBJ2-5; 9 bases align to TRBD2. The CDR3 consists of 15 residues. The V segment lost 7 bases and the J segment 1 base; nucleotides outside the gene matches: 8. Germline lookup yields CDR1 SGDLS and CDR2 YYNGEE. The CDR3 DNA is TGTGCCAGCTCGGTGGCGGGGGGGCCCCAAGAGACCCAGTACTTC. It is translated as CASSVAGGPQETQYF. The whole variable domain, remainder taken from reference TRBV9 and TRBJ2-5, is DSGVTQTPKHLITATGQRVTLRCSPRSGDLSVYWYQQSLDQGLQFLIQYYNGEERAKGNILERFSAQQFPDLHSELNLSSLELGDSALYFCASSVAGGPQETQYFGPGTRLLVL.

CDR3 DNA: TGTGCCTGGAGCCCGGGACAGGAGGGCAATGAGCAGTTCTTC. Translation gives CAWSPGQEGNEQFF. The V and J genes are TRBV30 and TRBJ2-1, with 8 nucleotides matching TRBD1. V dropped 3 bases and J dropped 6; count of bases not matched to a gene: 7. CDR3 length: 14 residues. Germline V CDR1 and CDR2: GTSNPN, SVGIG (reference sequence).

Only a few counts were recorded for this clone. The chain joins TRBV29-1 to TRBJ2-3; D is possibly TRBD1 (5 bases). The CDR3 is made up of 13 amino acids. V shed 4 bases and J shed 3 bases, with 11 bases lying between them. Germline CDR1 is SQVTM and CDR2 is ANQGSEA. CDR3 sequence: CSVGFRETDTQYF. Here the CDR3 DNA reads TGCAGCGTTGGTTTCAGGGAAACAGATACGCAGTATTTT.

This clone was seen only a few times. V gene TRBV7-9 combines with J gene TRBJ1-1; D might be TRBD1 (6 bases). The CDR3 spans 15 residues. Trimming pared 5 bases from V and 2 bases from J, leaving 15 bases between. Looked up from germline, CDR1 is SEHNR and CDR2 is FQNEAQ (reference sequence). CDR3 sequence: CASSPRQEINTEAFF. The CDR3 region has the DNA TGTGCCAGCAGCCCAAGACAGGAGATAAACACTGAAGCTTTCTTT.

The chain carries TRBV7-2 and TRBJ2-1, with 9 positions matching TRBD1. V shed 4 bases, J shed 4 bases, and the junction held 8 bases outside the gene matches. Germline CDR1 and CDR2: SGHTA and FQGNSA. The CDR3 sequence is 16 residues long. CDR3 region: CASSYIGTGPYNEQFF. The CDR3 region has the DNA TGTGCCAGCAGCTACATAGGGACAGGGCCGTACAATGAGCAGTTCTTC. The full variable domain, rest sourced from reference TRBV7-2 and TRBJ2-1, is GAGVSQSPSNKVTEKGKDVELRCDPISGHTALYWYRQSLGQGLEFLIYFQGNSAPDKSGLPSDRFSAERTGGSVSTLTIQRTQQEDSAVYLCASSYIGTGPYNEQFFGPGTRLTVL.

This chain uses TRBV19 with TRBJ1-2; D possibly corresponds to TRBD1 (5 bases). This CDR3 has 13 amino acids. The V end lost 3 bases, the J end lost 7 bases, and 12 bases lay between the germline ends. Germline lookup yields CDR1 LNHDA and CDR2 SQIVND (reference sequence). Here the CDR3 DNA reads TGTGCCAGTAGTATTCTGCAGGGCTTTGGCTACACCTTC. Encoded protein: CASSILQGFGYTF.

This chain links TRBV4-3 with TRBJ1-4; TRBD1 matches 7 bases. The CDR3 consists of 14 residues. V lost 1 base and J lost 8; bases outside the gene matches: 4. Germline values: CDR1 LGHNA, CDR2 YSLEER. Here the CDR3 DNA reads TGCGCCAGCAGCCAAGGACAGGGTTCGGAAAAACTGTTTTTT. This sequence encodes CASSQGQGSEKLFF.

The gene calls are TRBV7-8 and TRBJ1-6; tentative D call: TRBD1 (6 bases). CDR1 is SGHVS and CDR2 is FQNEAQ in the germline V gene. The length of the CDR3 is 15 residues. The V and J ends lost 4 bases and 9 bases respectively, with 16 bases between them. In DNA form, the CDR3 reads TGTGCCAGCAGCTCAAGGACAGATTCCCCTTCACCCCTCCACTTT. Translation gives CASSSRTDSPSPLHF.

The table lists this clone with a few counts. The CDR3 protein is CASRGGTANTGELFF. Written as DNA, the CDR3 is TGTGCCAGCAGGGGCGGGACAGCGAACACCGGGGAGCTGTTTTTT. The rearrangement links TRBV2 to TRBJ2-2, with TRBD1 as a possible D gene (7 bases). V was pared by 6 bases and J by 0 bases, with 11 bases between. Germline CDR1 and CDR2: SNHLY and FYNNEI. This CDR3 has 15 residues.

This clone was counted between two and nine times. The V and J genes are TRBV6-4 and TRBJ2-3; D is uncertain. Germline CDR1 reads MRHNA; CDR2 reads SNTAGT. V shed 6 bases and J shed 7 bases, with 17 bases lying between them. The CDR3 has 14 residues. The CDR3 region has the DNA TGTGCCAGCAGCGATTTAGGTAGCTCCCATACGCAGTATTTT. Its translation is CASSDLGSSHTQYF.

This clone was found a few times. The genes are TRBV25-1 and TRBJ1-2, with 10 positions matching TRBD1. Looked up from germline, CDR1 is MGHDK and CDR2 is SYGVNS. This CDR3 region has 17 residues. Germline trimming cut 10 bases from V and 0 bases from J; bases unmatched to any gene: 14. The CDR3: CATPRDRGLPANYGYTF. CDR3 DNA sequence: TGTGCCACCCCGAGGGACAGGGGACTCCCCGCTAACTATGGCTACACCTTC.

The chain has TRBV25-1 and TRBJ1-1, with 7 bases fitting TRBD1. The junction had 10 bases not matched to a gene; V was cut back by 10 bases and J by 5 bases. Germline V gives CDR1 MGHDK, CDR2 SYGVNS. The CDR3 runs 13 residues. The CDR3 reads CATADRFGTEAFF. The CDR3 DNA sequence: TGTGCCACCGCGGACAGGTTTGGGACTGAAGCTTTCTTT.